This is a list of T cell receptor beta chains from one sample in a study of graft-versus-host responses after intestinal transplantation. Sequencing was performed with immunoSEQ multiplex PCR; in TCRdb, only in-frame clones are kept and a portion is missing. The sample lists around 5,000 clones; about a quarter were seen once. The source material was alloreactive CD8+ T cells from a mixed lymphocyte reaction culture, sampled before intestinal transplant. These receptors all come from a human patient who received an intestinal transplant. Each CDR3 is given with its conserved first and last residue. D genes are given only for firm matches. A row's size may be missing; if present it is once, few, many or a size class.

V gene,J gene,D gene,clone size,CDR3 protein,CDR3 DNA
TRBV6-9,TRBJ2-5,.,few,CASGSSEETQYF,TGTGCCAGCGGTAGTTCGGAAGAGACCCAGTACTTC
TRBV4-1,TRBJ2-1,.,few,CASSQVGGNEQFF,TGCGCCAGCAGCCAAGTGGGGGGCAATGAGCAGTTCTTC
TRBV4-2,TRBJ1-6,.,medium-sized,CASSQVRGKSPLHF,TGTGCCAGCAGCCAAGTCCGGGGGAAGTCACCCCTCCACTTT
TRBV29-1,TRBJ2-7,TRBD1,few,CSVGQAEQYF,TGCAGCGTGGGACAGGCGGAGCAGTACTTC
TRBV10-3,TRBJ2-4,TRBD2,.,CAISGGAPIQYF,TGTGCCATTAGCGGGGGGGCCCCCATTCAGTACTTC
TRBV19,TRBJ1-3,.,medium-sized,CASSPDSAGNTIYF,TGTGCCAGTAGTCCTGACAGTGCTGGAAACACCATATATTTT
TRBV27,TRBJ2-1,.,.,CASSLDNYNEQFF,TGTGCCAGCAGTTTGGACAACTACAATGAGCAGTTCTTC
TRBV5-6,TRBJ2-1,.,few,CASSLGGLGSYNEQFF,TGTGCCAGCAGCTTGGGGGGCTTAGGGTCCTACAATGAGCAGTTCTTC
TRBV7-2,TRBJ2-1,TRBD2,few,CASSPGLAGGNEQFF,TGTGCCAGCAGCCCGGGACTAGCGGGAGGGAATGAGCAGTTCTTC
TRBV4-3,TRBJ2-7,TRBD1,few,CASSQGPTGGVDEQYF,TGCGCCAGCAGCCAGGGTCCTACAGGGGGTGTCGACGAGCAGTACTTC
TRBV2,TRBJ2-1,.,.,CASSEWDEQFF,TGTGCCAGCAGTGAATGGGATGAGCAGTTCTTC
TRBV6-5,TRBJ2-7,.,.,CASSYYGGGYYEQYF,TGTGCCAGCAGTTACTACGGGGGTGGTTACTACGAGCAGTACTTC
TRBV6-5,TRBJ1-5,TRBD1,.,CASARGGNQPQHF,TGTGCCAGCGCCAGGGGGGGCAATCAGCCCCAGCATTTT
TRBV13,TRBJ2-7,.,.,CASSLSGEQYF,TGTGCCAGCAGCTTAAGCGGCGAGCAGTACTTC
TRBV6-5,TRBJ2-2,.,.,CASSYSKVASTGELFF,TGTGCCAGCAGTTACTCGAAAGTAGCGAGCACCGGGGAGCTGTTTTTT
TRBV30,TRBJ2-3,TRBD2,few,CAWSLAANTDTQYF,TGTGCCTGGAGTCTAGCGGCGAACACAGATACGCAGTATTTT
TRBV6-5,TRBJ2-3,.,.,CASSYSGRSTDTQYF,TGTGCCAGCAGTTACTCGGGACGCAGCACAGATACGCAGTATTTT
TRBV5-1,TRBJ1-1,.,few,CASSLGGNTEAFF,TGTGCCAGCAGCTTGGGGGGGAACACTGAAGCTTTCTTT
TRBV6-5,TRBJ2-5,.,once,CASTTRDSFQETQYF,TGTGCCAGTACTACTCGAGACTCATTCCAAGAGACCCAGTACTTC
TRBV5-6,TRBJ2-7,.,.,CASSYGRSSYEQYF,TGTGCCAGCAGCTATGGGCGGAGCTCCTACGAGCAGTACTTC
TRBV2,TRBJ1-2,TRBD1,.,CASRGTGTGHYGYTF,TGTGCCAGCAGGGGCACCGGGACAGGGCATTATGGCTACACCTTC
TRBV12-5,TRBJ2-7,.,.,CASGLGAGRTYEQYF,TGTGCTAGTGGTTTAGGGGCAGGGAGGACCTACGAGCAGTACTTC
TRBV6-9,TRBJ2-1,.,few,CASRTGYYSYNEQFF,TGTGCCAGCAGAACAGGCTATTACTCCTACAATGAGCAGTTCTTC
TRBV6-5,TRBJ2-7,.,.,CASRWWGYEQYF,TGTGCCAGCCGCTGGTGGGGCTACGAGCAGTACTTC
TRBV5-1,TRBJ2-3,TRBD2,few,CASSLGAGEITDTQYF,TGCGCCAGCAGCTTAGGAGCGGGAGAGATCACAGATACGCAGTATTTT
TRBV9,TRBJ2-7,TRBD2,few,CASSTGTSGDEQYF,TGTGCCAGCAGCACCGGGACTAGCGGGGACGAGCAGTACTTC
TRBV28,TRBJ2-6,.,.,CASSTRTTPSSVGANVLTF,TGTGCCAGCAGTACCCGCACCACGCCGAGCAGTGTTGGGGCCAACGTCCTGACTTTC
TRBV29-1,TRBJ1-2,.,.,CSVRGNYGYTF,TGCAGCGTTAGGGGTAACTATGGCTACACCTTC
TRBV6-6,TRBJ2-5,TRBD1,few,CASSYGTGSETQYF,TGTGCCAGCAGTTACGGGACAGGGTCAGAGACCCAGTACTTC
TRBV5-1,TRBJ1-1,TRBD1,.,CASSPGTGNTEAFF,TGCGCCAGCAGCCCCGGGACAGGGAACACTGAAGCTTTCTTT
TRBV4-1,TRBJ1-2,.,.,CASSQGDLRNYGYTF,TGCGCCAGCAGCCAAGGAGATCTCCGCAACTATGGCTACACCTTC